This record concerns one T cell receptor (beta chain) sequence. Profiled with immunoSEQ multiplex PCR; TCRdb holds only in-frame clones, not every one. The table has 150,000 or so clones, 82% seen once. This CDR3 spans 15 amino acids. Germline V gives CDR1 SGHRS, CDR2 YFSETQ. The V and J ends lost 4 bases and 3 bases, in that order; junction bases with no gene match: 10. This entry is derived from a study of blood T cell repertoires in COVID-19. Study as a whole: Acute-phase and convalescent COVID-19 samples originated in the United States, Italy and Spain.

The chain is built from TRBV5-1 and TRBJ2-7, with 7 bases fitting TRBD1. The origin of this receptor is a human donor with acute or convalescent COVID-19. The donor label of this sample is uncertain. Sequencing was done on a sample of peripheral blood. CDR3 region: CASSRGTVGLYEQYF. The CDR3 DNA sequence: TGCGCCAGCAGCCGAGGGACAGTAGGACTCTACGAGCAGTACTTC.